This TCR beta chain derives from a study of shared clonotypes between healthy human individuals. As concerns this clone: The sample carries other DNA sequences with the same CDR3.

The protocol was immunoSEQ multiplex PCR, while the TCRdb copy is restricted to in-frame clones and leaves out a portion. The repertoire holds hundreds of thousands of clones, with approximately 96% as singletons. The length of the CDR3 is 12 residues. Germline CDR1 reads MNHEY; CDR2 reads SMNVEV (reference sequence). The ends were cut back, 2 bases at V and 7 bases at J, with 6 bases in the middle. In the naive CD8 group, cells lacked CD45RO and were positively selected for CCR7, so terminally differentiated effector memory CD45RA+ cells were left out. Sequencing input: naive CD8+ T cells sorted from blood. The V gene is TRBV27, the J gene TRBJ2-1; D remains unclear. The source of this sequence is a man aged 25-45 years in good health. This CDR3 reads CASSLKGNEQFF. The DNA of the CDR3 is TGTGCCAGCAGTTTAAAAGGGAATGAGCAGTTCTTC.